The source of this T cell receptor (beta chain) is a study of blood T cells in healthy people across ages. Study as a whole: The template switching approach captured approximately one barcoded beta molecule for every two T cells.

The germline V gene has CDR1 SGHTA and CDR2 FQGNSA. Trimming left V 2 bases short and J 2 bases short, with 10 bases between. CDR3 length: 15 residues. A J-beta primer mix and a sample-barcoded 5' primer were used in a second PCR of about 7 to 12 cycles. Each cDNA molecule received a tag from a template-switch adaptor that had 12 random nucleotides. TCRdb ran MiXCR on the 5' RACE reads and lists one entry per CDR3 protein. The table shows roughly 800,000 distinct CDR3 sequences, with roughly 25% occurring only once. These data also formed part of another study, on T cells of mothers and their children. That source notes: The study found slightly higher but non-significant overlap in related versus unrelated mother-child pairs. Detection of persistent microchimeric T cell clones did not occur.

The chain couples TRBV7-2 to TRBJ2-1, with a possible D match to TRBD2 (6 bases). The sequenced material came from blood. The source of this sequence is a boy younger than 18 in good health. CDR3 coding DNA: TGTGCCAGCAGCTTAAGTCGGGGGACCTACAATGAGCAGTTCTTC. Amino acids: CASSLSRGTYNEQFF.